These 21 T cell receptor beta chains were all obtained from the same sample, sequenced in a study of blood T cell repertoires in COVID-19. TCRdb's table, derived via immunoSEQ multiplex PCR, lists solely in-frame clones and lacks some. Found here are 39,000 or so clones, roughly 87% of them singletons; the top ten hold 6.2%. Specimen: peripheral blood. The origin of the receptors is a human donor in a cohort sampled during active COVID-19.

The genes are TRBV7-2 and TRBJ1-1; 9 bases line up with TRBD1. The CDR3 spans 14 residues. V dropped 3 bases and J dropped 8; count of bases not matched to a gene: 7. Germline-derived CDR1 and CDR2 are SGHTA and FQGNSA. CDR3 amino acids: CASSFYRGRIEAFF. DNA of the CDR3: TGTGCCAGCAGCTTCTACAGGGGGCGCATCGAAGCTTTCTTT.

This rearrangement joins TRBV4-1 to TRBJ2-5; 8 bases match TRBD2. This CDR3 is 15 amino acids long. In germline, CDR1 is MGHRA, CDR2 YSYEKL. The junction had 8 bases not matched to a gene; V was cut back by 3 bases and J by 5 bases. The CDR3 bases are TGCGCCAGCAGCCAGGATATGGGACTAGGGGAGACCCAGTACTTC. This translates into CASSQDMGLGETQYF.

This clone was observed once. This sequence joins TRBV4-1 and TRBJ2-3, with TRBD2 matching over 11 bases. Germline lookup yields CDR1 MGHRA and CDR2 YSYEKL. There are 16 residues in the CDR3. V lost 4 bases to trimming and J lost 2 bases; unmatched junction nucleotides: 5. The CDR3 loop reads CASSRLAGGLTDTQYF. CDR3 sequence (DNA): TGCGCCAGCAGCCGCCTAGCGGGGGGACTCACAGATACGCAGTATTTT.

V usage is TRBV4-1 and J usage is TRBJ2-3; 13 nucleotides line up with TRBD2. CDR1 is MGHRA and CDR2 is YSYEKL in the germline V gene. The junction had 16 bases not matched to a gene; V was cut back by 8 bases and J by 2 bases. This CDR3 contains 19 residues. The CDR3 DNA reads TGCGCCAGCGGACCAACTAGCGGGGGGGGTGGGAGCCACACAGATACGCAGTATTTT. Amino acids: CASGPTSGGGGSHTDTQYF.

Here the CDR3 DNA reads TGTGCCAGCCACGGGACAGGGGTTTCCTACGAGCAGTACTTC. Encoded protein: CASHGTGVSYEQYF. The rearrangement joins TRBV18 to TRBJ2-7, with TRBD1 matching 10 bases. Germline V gene lookup returns CDR1 KGHSH and CDR2 LQKENI. V was pared by 8 bases and J by 1 base, with 5 bases of the junction left unmatched. The CDR3 has 14 residues.

This clone was recorded once. V gene TRBV7-2 combines with J gene TRBJ2-1; 8 bases align to TRBD2. CDR3 length equals 17 residues. V lost 4 bases, J lost 0 bases, and 8 bases stayed unmatched. Germline values: CDR1 SGHTA, CDR2 FQGNSA. The CDR3 coding sequence is TGTGCCAGCAGCTCAAGGACTAGCAGTCGCTCCTACAATGAGCAGTTCTTC. Protein sequence: CASSSRTSSRSYNEQFF.

The chain combines TRBV7-2 with TRBJ1-2, with 9 bases identical to TRBD1. Germline V CDR1 and CDR2: SGHTA, FQGNSA. There are 14 residues in the CDR3. V shed 2 bases, J shed 8 bases, and the junction held 6 bases outside the gene matches. The CDR3 protein is CASSLRDRARGYTF. DNA of the CDR3: TGTGCCAGCAGCTTACGGGACAGGGCAAGGGGCTACACCTTC.

The chain employs TRBV18 and TRBJ2-5; weak D call: TRBD2 (5 bases). V was clipped by 3 bases and J by 5 bases, with 16 bases between them. The CDR3 contains 15 residues. From germline, CDR1 is KGHSH and CDR2 LQKENI. The CDR3 is CASSPAAGVRETQYF. CDR3 coding DNA: TGTGCCAGCTCACCCGCCGCCGGGGTCCGGGAGACCCAGTACTTC.

The DNA for the CDR3 is TGTGCCAGCAGCTTAGATCTAACAGGGGGACTCTATGGCTACACCTTC. This translates into CASSLDLTGGLYGYTF. This chain joins TRBV11-2 and TRBJ1-2; TRBD1 agrees at 8 bases. Germline V gene data show CDR1 as SGHAT and CDR2 as FQNNGV. Trimming at V came to 0 bases and at J to 4 bases, leaving 7 bases not matched to a gene. The CDR3 contains 16 residues.

This clone is a singleton in its sample. The CDR3 loop is CASSLGGKGGTDTQYF. As DNA, the CDR3 is TGTGCCAGCAGCCTTGGGGGTAAGGGAGGGACAGATACGCAGTATTTT. This rearrangement joins TRBV5-6 to TRBJ2-3; 7 nucleotides match TRBD2. The CDR3 runs 16 residues. The junction had 11 bases not matched to a gene; V was cut back by 4 bases and J by 3 bases. Germline CDR1 reads SGHDT; CDR2 reads YYEEEE.

A word on this clone: Other DNA sequences from this sample encode an identical CDR3 as well. The chain couples TRBV2 to TRBJ1-2; D is unresolved. Between the trimmed V and J ends, which lost 2 bases and 4 bases, there was a span of 5 bases. The CDR3 extends over 12 amino acids. Germline CDR1 is SNHLY and CDR2 is FYNNEI. This chain's CDR3 is CASSERSYGYTF. The CDR3 bases are TGTGCCAGCAGTGAACGGAGCTATGGCTACACCTTC.

This chain uses TRBV3-1 (or the pseudogene TRBV3-2) with TRBJ1-1; weak D call: TRBD1 (5 bases). CDR1 LGHDT and CDR2 YNNKEL come from the germline V gene (reference sequence). The CDR3 runs 16 residues. The V gene lost 1 base and the J gene lost 0 bases, with 12 bases spanning the gap. The CDR3 DNA reads as TGTGCCAGCAGCCAAGCCCAGACAGCCATGAACACTGAAGCTTTCTTT. It codes for CASSQAQTAMNTEAFF.

The J gene is TRBJ1-6, the V gene TRBV4-2; maybe TRBD1 (6 bases). The V end was cut by 4 bases, the J end by 0 bases, with 10 bases between. The germline CDR1 and CDR2 sequences are LGHNA and YNFKEQ. The CDR3 sequence is 16 residues long. CDR3 protein: CASSPQGSSYNSPLHF. Here the CDR3 DNA reads TGTGCCAGCAGCCCACAGGGTAGCTCCTATAATTCACCCCTCCACTTT.

The chain has TRBV4-3 and TRBJ2-3; D unresolved. The V gene lost 0 bases and the J gene lost 6 bases, with 13 bases spanning the gap. This CDR3 has 15 amino acids. Germline V gene data show CDR1 as LGHNA and CDR2 as YSLEER. In nucleotides, the CDR3 is TGCGCCAGCAGCCAAGAAGGTTTAGGCGGTGATACGCAGTATTTT. Its translation: CASSQEGLGGDTQYF.

The rearrangement joins TRBV12-3 or TRBV12-4 to TRBJ1-5; possible D gene TRBD1, 5 bases. V was trimmed by 6 bases and J by 7 bases, leaving 13 bases between them. CDR3 length: 13 residues. Here the CDR3 DNA reads TGTGCCAGCAGACTTCAGGGTTCCCAGCCCCAGCATTTT. This translates into CASRLQGSQPQHF.

Only one count was recorded for this clone. The chain joins TRBV6-4 to TRBJ2-2, with 10 bases matching TRBD2. This CDR3 spans 15 amino acids. Germline CDR1 and CDR2: MRHNA and SNTAGT. V shed 5 bases, J shed 6 bases, and the junction held 6 bases outside the gene matches. CDR3 in amino acids: CASSTSGGAAGELFF. The CDR3, as DNA: TGTGCCAGCAGTACCAGCGGGGGGGCCGCCGGGGAGCTGTTTTTT.

The rearrangement links TRBV5-6 to TRBJ2-7; TRBD2 agrees at 9 bases. The V and J ends lost 4 bases and 1 base, in that order; junction bases with no gene match: 6. Germline values: CDR1 SGHDT, CDR2 YYEEEE. This CDR3 has 15 residues. This CDR3 reads CASSHGLASSYEQYF. Written as DNA, the CDR3 is TGTGCCAGCAGCCACGGACTAGCGTCATCCTACGAGCAGTACTTC. Together with reference TRBV5-6 and TRBJ2-7, the CDR3 gives the full variable domain: DAGVTQSPTHLIKTRGQQVTLRCSPKSGHDTVSWYQQALGQGPQFIFQYYEEEERQRGNFPDRFSGHQFPNYSSELNVNALLLGDSALYLCASSHGLASSYEQYFGPGTRLTVT.

In this sample, this clone turned up a few times. The chain carries TRBV3-1 (or the pseudogene TRBV3-2) and TRBJ1-3; D possibly corresponds to TRBD1 (5 bases). Germline CDR1 reads LGHDT; CDR2 reads YNNKEL (reference sequence). Trimming pared 4 bases from V and 3 bases from J, leaving 10 bases between. This CDR3 is 14 amino acids long. Here the CDR3 reads CASSPPDIGNTIYF. The CDR3 DNA reads as TGTGCCAGCAGCCCGCCGGACATTGGAAACACCATATATTTT.

The CDR3 DNA reads as TGCGCCAGCAACGTAAACCGGGACAGGGGGAGGACCGGGGAGCTGTTTTTT. Its translation: CASNVNRDRGRTGELFF. This chain uses TRBV5-1 with TRBJ2-2; 11 bases fit TRBD1. The V gene end was trimmed by 6 bases and the J gene end by 5 bases; junction bases not matched to a gene: 12. The CDR3 consists of 17 residues. Germline values: CDR1 SGHRS, CDR2 YFSETQ. Full variable domain (remainder filled in from reference TRBV5-1 and TRBJ2-2): KAGVTQTPRYLIKTRGQQVTLSCSPISGHRSVSWYQQTPGQGLQFLFEYFSETQRNKGNFPGRFSGRQFSNSRSEMNVSTLELGDSALYLCASNVNRDRGRTGELFFGEGSRLTVL.

The rearrangement links TRBV5-4 to TRBJ2-3; TRBD2 agrees at 10 bases. This CDR3 region has 15 residues. CDR1 is SGHNT, CDR2 YYREEE, per germline (reference sequence). The trim removed 4 bases at V and 2 bases at J, leaving 4 bases unmatched. The CDR3 region is CASSPSGRATDTQYF. CDR3 coding DNA: TGTGCCAGCAGCCCAAGCGGGAGGGCCACAGATACGCAGTATTTT.

The genes are TRBV29-1 and TRBJ1-4, with 7 bases that match TRBD1. The CDR3 is made up of 13 amino acids. Germline V gene lookup returns CDR1 SQVTM and CDR2 ANQGSEA. V lost 5 bases, J lost 6 bases, and 6 bases stayed unmatched. Written as DNA, the CDR3 is TGCAGCGTTCTCGACAGGGTATATGAAAAACTGTTTTTT. This sequence encodes CSVLDRVYEKLFF.